This TCR beta chain comes out of a study of blood T cell repertoires in COVID-19. Background on the study: Italy, Spain and the United States were the sources of the convalescent and acute COVID-19 samples. In each case, the material was cDNA or gDNA derived from T cells, B-cell-depleted T cells, or PBMCs.

Measured with immunoSEQ multiplex PCR; TCRdb has only the in-frame clones, and not every one. The repertoire holds under 250,000 clones, 70% to 90% seen once, with under 3% in the top ten. Germline V gene data show CDR1 as MDHEN and CDR2 as SYDVKM. Trimming removed 6 bases at V and 6 bases at J, with 23 bases between. The CDR3 totals 16 residues. This clonotype was sampled from a woman aged 70-85 years with active or convalescent COVID-19. This chain connects TRBV28 to TRBJ2-5; a weak D match, TRBD1 (6 bases). Sample: peripheral blood. The CDR3 region has the DNA TGTGCCAGCAGGGACACAGGGACCCCGGGGATACAGACCCAGTACTTC. Its protein product is CASRDTGTPGIQTQYF.